This passage covers 11 T cell receptor beta chains from one sample sequenced in a study of identical twins. A single record per CDR3 protein comes from TCRdb applying MiXCR to the 5' RACE reads. The data contain 750,000 to 950,000 distinct CDR3 sequences, roughly 12% of them singletons. These same data were also listed under a study on yellow fever vaccine responses in identical twins.

Sequencing input: PBMCs. The receptors derive from a woman under 30 in good health.

V and J are TRBV10-3 and TRBJ1-2, with 7 positions matching TRBD1. The junction had 10 bases not matched to a gene; V was cut back by 4 bases and J by 8 bases. Germline V gives CDR1 ENHRY, CDR2 SYGVKD. The CDR3 sequence is 14 residues long. CDR3 DNA sequence: TGTGCCATCAGTGCCTTCGTACAGGGGTCGGGCTACACCTTC. This translates into CAISAFVQGSGYTF.

V and J are TRBV12-3 or TRBV12-4 and TRBJ2-5; D is undetermined. Trimming cost V 3 bases and J 0 bases, with 8 bases left between them. The CDR3 consists of 14 residues. Here the CDR3 DNA reads TGTGCCAGCAGTTTTAACACCCACCAAGAGACCCAGTACTTC. It codes for CASSFNTHQETQYF.

There are a few counts of this clonotype. This chain connects TRBV5-1 to TRBJ2-2, with D perhaps TRBD1 (6 bases). V was trimmed by 1 base and J by 5 bases, leaving 12 bases between them. This CDR3 comprises 15 residues. Germline V CDR1 and CDR2: SGHRS, YFSETQ. The CDR3, as DNA: TGCGCCAGCAGCTTGTTTACAGGGACGACCGGGGAGCTGTTTTTT. The encoded protein is CASSLFTGTTGELFF.

In this sample, this clonotype turned up a few times. CDR3 in DNA: TGTGCCAGCAGCCCACTAGGTCCATCCTACGAGCAGTACTTC. Amino acid sequence: CASSPLGPSYEQYF. The gene calls are TRBV7-6 and TRBJ2-7; D possibly corresponds to TRBD2 (5 bases). Germline V gene lookup returns CDR1 SGHVS and CDR2 FNYEAQ. V was shortened by 5 bases and J by 1 base, with 12 bases between the two germline ends. This CDR3 comprises 14 residues.

V is TRBV15 and J is TRBJ2-1, with a possible D match to TRBD1 (5 bases). The CDR3 has 13 amino acids. V dropped 3 bases and J dropped 4 bases, with 7 bases sitting between them. CDR1 is LNHNV, CDR2 YYDKDF, per germline (reference sequence). CDR3 loop: CATSRDTYNEQFF. In DNA form, the CDR3 reads TGTGCCACCAGCAGGGACACTTACAATGAGCAGTTCTTC.

The chain carries TRBV7-9 and TRBJ2-5; D possibly matches TRBD1 or TRBD2 (5 bases each). Trimming stripped 1 base from V and 1 base from J, with 13 bases between. Germline V gene lookup returns CDR1 SEHNR and CDR2 FQNEAQ (reference sequence). CDR3 size: 16 residues. The CDR3 bases are TGTGCCAGCAGCTTAGATCCGGGGACCGTCCAAGAGACCCAGTACTTC. Protein product: CASSLDPGTVQETQYF.

This rearrangement joins TRBV20-1 to TRBJ2-4; D not certain. Trimming cost V 3 bases and J 3 bases, with 9 bases left between them. The CDR3 has 13 residues. Germline CDR1 is DFQATT and CDR2 is SNEGSKA (reference sequence). The CDR3 sequence: CSASYTSKNIQYF. CDR3 nucleotides: TGCAGTGCTAGTTATACCAGCAAAAACATTCAGTACTTC.

The rearrangement joins TRBV12-3 or TRBV12-4 to TRBJ2-1; D call uncertain. V lost 3 bases, J lost 5 bases, and 11 bases lay in between. This CDR3 spans 14 amino acids. The CDR3 protein is CASSFEVLNNEQFF. The DNA for the CDR3 is TGTGCCAGCAGTTTCGAGGTTCTGAACAATGAGCAGTTCTTC.

The chain has TRBV12-3 or TRBV12-4 and TRBJ2-7; TRBD2 aligns across 14 bases. With V trimmed by 4 bases and J by 0 bases, 14 bases remained unmatched. CDR3 length: 20 amino acids. The CDR3 spells CASSSRLAGGDRLSSYEQYF. CDR3 nucleotide sequence: TGTGCCAGCAGTTCGAGACTAGCGGGAGGGGACCGACTCAGCTCCTACGAGCAGTACTTC.

The genes are TRBV6-5 and TRBJ2-1; D may be TRBD1 (5 bases). CDR3 length: 13 residues. The V end lost 5 bases, the J end lost 7 bases, and 12 bases lay between the germline ends. The V gene's germline CDR1 is MNHEY and CDR2 SVGAGI. CDR3 DNA: TGTGCCAGCAGTACCGACAGTAGTAATGAGCAGTTCTTC. The encoded protein is CASSTDSSNEQFF.

The chain joins TRBV4-2 to TRBJ2-5, with 7 nucleotides matching TRBD2. Germline values: CDR1 LGHNA, CDR2 YNFKEQ. The CDR3 is 14 amino acids. Trimming cost V 0 bases and J 5 bases; bases outside gene matches: 3. CDR3 loop: CASSQEFGRETQYF. CDR3 in DNA: TGTGCCAGCAGCCAAGAATTCGGGAGGGAGACCCAGTACTTC.